This T cell receptor (beta chain) was identified during a study of T cell repertoires in cytomegalovirus infection (dated by TCRdb to 2018 to 2020). For the study in its entirety: The HLA type of each donor mattered for the analysis, because public TCR beta signatures pointed to carriage of CMV infection along with the matching HLA type. Overall study results and their limits: In both this cohort and an independent roughly 330-donor cohort, the cumulative frequency of public TCR beta family members distinguished carriers of CMV infection plus the relevant HLA type. The ex vivo response was dominated by HLA-C-restricted CMV-specific TCR beta clonotypes, and the single most frequent clonotype in two of eight donors was supplied by these HLA-C-restricted clonotypes.

The sequencer was an Illumina HiSeq 1500. The raw public reads went through TCRdb reprocessing: fastp at Q25, MiXCR clone calling, in-frame beta chains kept. Rows merge per CDR3 protein into single entries with the most common DNA and genes. The sample includes roughly 280,000 distinct CDR3 sequences, with approximately 9.2% observed a single time. The ten largest clones represent about 16% of the sample. Turning to this clonotype: The target of this receptor is not known. No much larger clone exists at a distance of one base, and base qualities are not known.

CDR1 MGHRA and CDR2 YSYEKL were looked up in the germline V gene. Unmatched junction bases come to 4, with V trimmed by 4 bases and J by 0 bases. The CDR3 goes from the cysteine to the phenylalanine over 16 residues. CDR3 DNA only is kept here, 48 bases in frame from base 1. Rearrangement joined TRBV4-1 to TRBJ2-1, and 9 bases in between align with TRBD2. Sample: PBMCs. The source is a human donor in good health (CMV status not recorded). Some clones in this sample may be carry-over from other donors' samples. The nucleotides read TGCGCCAGCAGCCCTAAAGCGGGGGGCTCCTACAATGAGCAGTTCTTC. Its protein is CASSPKAGGSYNEQFF.